This TCR beta chain was retrieved from a study of T cells in Graves' hyperthyroidism and ophthalmopathy. General study findings and limits: In the blood, most expanded thyroid clonotypes above 0.001 appeared as well. In simple terms, a model built on 13 V-J features told ophthalmopathy apart from stable hyperthyroidism. Ophthalmopathy was predicted by the model a median of 6.5 months ahead of onset.

Thyroid ultrasound, orbital computed tomography, clinical symptoms, and serum thyroxine and TRAb underpinned diagnoses. V lost 3 bases and J 4 bases, leaving 13 bases between the germline ends. The CDR3 covers 15 residues. Germline CDR1 reads LNHDA; CDR2 reads SQIVND (reference sequence). Researchers took RNA transcripts and amplified the TCR beta CDR3 regions from them. First-round RT-PCR with HTBI primers amplified the TCR CDR3 region. TCRdb used MiXCR to reprocess the multiplex PCR reads, holding one entry per CDR3 protein. The sample holds 480,000 or so distinct CDR3 sequences, approximately 48% seen once. On this clonotype itself: Its cognate antigen is unknown.

J is TRBJ1-5 and V is TRBV19; D gene uncertain. The TCR was taken from an adult woman with Graves' disease, either hyperthyroidism or ophthalmopathy (not recorded which). The sequencing input was peripheral blood or thyroid tissue (not recorded which). The CDR3 DNA reads TGTGCCAGTAGTATCTGGGGAAATATGAATCAGCCCCAGCATTTT. It translates to CASSIWGNMNQPQHF. Looking up the rest from reference TRBV19 and TRBJ1-5 gives the full variable domain: DGGITQSPKYLFRKEGQNVTLSCEQNLNHDAMYWYRQDPGQGLRLIYYSQIVNDFQKGDIAEGYSVSREKKESFPLTVTSAQKNPTAFYLCASSIWGNMNQPQHFGDGTRLSIL.